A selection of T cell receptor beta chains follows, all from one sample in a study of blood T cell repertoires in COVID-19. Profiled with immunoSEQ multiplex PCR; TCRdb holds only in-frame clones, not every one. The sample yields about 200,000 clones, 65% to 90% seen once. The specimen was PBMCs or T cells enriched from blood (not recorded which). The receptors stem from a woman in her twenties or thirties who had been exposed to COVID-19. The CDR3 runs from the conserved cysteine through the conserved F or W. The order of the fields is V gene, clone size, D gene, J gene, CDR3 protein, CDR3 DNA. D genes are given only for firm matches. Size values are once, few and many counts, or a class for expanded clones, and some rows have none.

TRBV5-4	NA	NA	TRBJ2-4	CASSFRSVPLAKNIQYF	TGTGCCAGCAGCTTTCGGTCGGTCCCTCTAGCCAAAAACATTCAGTACTTC
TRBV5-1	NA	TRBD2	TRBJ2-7	CASSGGGHSSYEQYF	TGCGCCAGCAGCGGCGGGGGGCACAGCTCCTACGAGCAGTACTTC
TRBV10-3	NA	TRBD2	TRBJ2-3	CAISERGERDTQYF	TGTGCCATCAGTGAGCGGGGGGAGAGAGATACGCAGTATTTT
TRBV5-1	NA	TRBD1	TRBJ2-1	CASRQQGAVNEQFF	TGCGCCAGCAGACAACAGGGGGCGGTCAATGAGCAGTTCTTC
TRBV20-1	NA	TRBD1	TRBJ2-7	CSAIERGQGGYEQYF	TGCAGTGCTATTGAGAGAGGACAGGGGGGCTACGAGCAGTACTTC
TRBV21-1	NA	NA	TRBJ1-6	CASSVRDSNSPLHF	TGTGCCAGCAGCGTACGGGACAGTAATTCACCCCTCCACTTT
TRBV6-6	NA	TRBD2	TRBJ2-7	CASQGLAGGLQYF	TGTGCCTCACAAGGACTAGCGGGGGGACTCCAGTACTTC
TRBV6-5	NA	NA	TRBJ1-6	CASSYSRQYNSPLHF	TGTGCCAGCAGTTACTCCCGTCAGTATAATTCACCCCTCCACTTT
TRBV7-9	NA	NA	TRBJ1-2	CASSLAGHQAGGYTF	TGTGCCAGCAGCTTAGCCGGACACCAAGCCGGTGGCTACACCTTC
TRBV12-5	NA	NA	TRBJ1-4	CASGSGWGLNEKLFF	TGTGCTAGTGGTTCCGGGTGGGGCCTTAATGAAAAACTGTTTTTT
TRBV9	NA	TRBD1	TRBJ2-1	CASSVGDREGYNEQFF	TGTGCCAGCAGCGTAGGGGACAGGGAGGGTTACAATGAGCAGTTCTTC
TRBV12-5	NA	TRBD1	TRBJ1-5	CASGPTRDSQPQHF	TGTGCTAGTGGTCCAACCCGGGACAGCCAGCCCCAGCATTTT
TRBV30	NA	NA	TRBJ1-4	CAWSVGDIATNEKLFF	TGTGCCTGGAGTGTAGGGGACATTGCAACTAATGAAAAACTGTTTTTT
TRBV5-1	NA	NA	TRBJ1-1	CASSPDTGNTEAFF	TGCGCCAGCAGCCCCGATACGGGGAACACTGAAGCTTTCTTT
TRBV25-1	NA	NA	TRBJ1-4	CASSRQGPNEKLFF	TGTGCCAGCAGTCGGCAGGGCCCCAATGAAAAACTGTTTTTT
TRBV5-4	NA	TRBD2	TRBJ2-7	CASSLGLAGANYEQYF	TGTGCCAGCAGCTTGGGACTAGCGGGGGCTAACTACGAGCAGTACTTC
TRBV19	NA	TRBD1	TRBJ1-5	CAGGTGTGGNQPQHF	TGTGCCGGGGGGACCGGGACAGGGGGCAATCAGCCCCAGCATTTT
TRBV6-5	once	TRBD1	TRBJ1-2	CASSKTGAIGYGYTF	TGTGCCAGCAGTAAGACAGGGGCGATAGGGTATGGCTACACCTTC
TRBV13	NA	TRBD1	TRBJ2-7	CASRLTGQGVYEQYF	TGTGCCAGCAGGCTTACAGGACAGGGGGTCTACGAGCAGTACTTC
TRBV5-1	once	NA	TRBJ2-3	CASGIADTQYF	TGCGCCAGCGGGATAGCGGATACGCAGTATTTT
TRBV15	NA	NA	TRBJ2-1	CATSRDPAMGGGNEQFF	TGTGCCACCAGCAGAGACCCCGCTATGGGGGGTGGAAATGAGCAGTTCTTC
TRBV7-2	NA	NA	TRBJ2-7	CASSVGGEQYF	TGTGCCAGCAGCGTCGGGGGCGAGCAGTACTTC
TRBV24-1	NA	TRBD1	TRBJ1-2	CATSDPGQGSNHYGYTF	TGTGCCACCAGTGATCCGGGACAGGGTTCGAATCACTATGGCTACACCTTC
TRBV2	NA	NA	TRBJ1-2	CASPPKRGTSYGYTF	TGTGCCAGCCCACCTAAAAGAGGGACATCGTATGGCTACACCTTC
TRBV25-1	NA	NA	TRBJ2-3	CASSDSQRDTQYF	TGTGCCAGCAGTGATAGTCAAAGAGATACGCAGTATTTT
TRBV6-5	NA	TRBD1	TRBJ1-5	CASSYSYRGHQPQHF	TGTGCCAGCAGTTACTCTTACAGGGGGCATCAGCCCCAGCATTTT
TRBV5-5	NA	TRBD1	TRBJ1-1	CASSAGTGFTEAFF	TGTGCCAGCAGCGCCGGGACAGGGTTTACTGAAGCTTTCTTT
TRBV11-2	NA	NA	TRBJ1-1	CASSLVPFGNTEAFF	TGTGCCAGCAGCTTAGTCCCATTCGGTAACACTGAAGCTTTCTTT
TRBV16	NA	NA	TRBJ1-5	CASSQGKGQPRVNQPQHF	TGTGCCAGCAGCCAAGGGAAAGGACAACCTCGGGTCAATCAGCCCCAGCATTTT
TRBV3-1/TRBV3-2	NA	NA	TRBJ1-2	CASSPPGQSLDYGYTF	TGTGCCAGCAGCCCCCCAGGACAGTCTCTGGACTATGGCTACACCTTC
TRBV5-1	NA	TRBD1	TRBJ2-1	CASSLIRTGGTGEQFF	TGCGCCAGCAGCTTGATAAGGACAGGGGGGACTGGGGAGCAGTTCTTC
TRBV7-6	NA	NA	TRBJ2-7	CASSAGGLPYEQYF	TGTGCCAGCAGCGCCGGGGGGCTCCCCTACGAGCAGTACTTC
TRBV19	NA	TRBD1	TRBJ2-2	CATLDRGLSGELFF	TGTGCCACTTTGGACAGGGGGTTGAGCGGGGAGCTGTTTTTT
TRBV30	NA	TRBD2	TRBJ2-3	CAWSAASGVVDTQYF	TGTGCCTGGAGCGCCGCTAGCGGGGTCGTAGATACGCAGTATTTT
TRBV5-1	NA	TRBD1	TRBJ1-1	CASSFELQGANTEAFF	TGCGCCAGCAGCTTCGAACTACAGGGGGCGAACACTGAAGCTTTCTTT